This T cell receptor (beta chain) was sequenced for a study of T-cell reconstitution after alpha-beta-depleted transplantation in children listed by TCRdb under 2016. Background for the entire study: Using TCR repertoire profiling, the study quantitatively followed how T-cell immune reconstitution unfolded in children after TCRalphabeta/CD19-depleted allogeneic hematopoietic cell transplantation. Overall study results and their limits: In some patients, the high TCRbeta diversity seen at day 60 was put down to recipient T cells and intrathymic progenitors that had survived conditioning. The apparently early recovery of alphabetaT-cell counts about two months after transplant reportedly depended on only several hundred rapidly expanded clones that came from non-depleted graft cells. Hyperexpanded clone frequencies declined over subsequent months; after one year, T-cell counts and TCRbeta diversity were mostly attributed to newly produced T cells.

Reading the label with the study, this specimen's treatment or condition is: allogeneic hematopoietic cell transplantation with graft depleted of TCRalphabeta T cells and CD19 B cells. The transplant recipients were children given TCRalphabeta/CD19-depleted allogeneic hematopoietic cell grafts. This clonotype has more than one count but fewer than ten. Its cognate antigen has yet to be identified. Within one base of it there is no much larger clone, and no base qualities were kept. The library was obtained by PCR. The run used an Illumina HiSeq 2500. TCR libraries were prepared with molecular barcoding, using unique molecular identifiers to normalize TCRbeta repertoire quantification. The public reads were reprocessed in TCRdb via fastp at Q25 and MiXCR, keeping in-frame beta chains. Merged by CDR3 protein, the rows form single entries marked with the most common genes and DNA. The sample table records about 980,000 distinct CDR3 sequences; about 29% of these occur just once. The ten largest clones represent more than 25% of the sample.

The junction shows trimming of 8 bases on V and 0 bases on J, plus 14 bases between the germline ends. Taken from the germline V gene, the CDR1 and CDR2 loops are SNHLY and FYNNEI. The CDR3 sequence holds 15 residues, the cysteine and phenylalanine included. The CDR3 DNA has 45 bases and is translated from base 1. The source material was PBMCs, mostly from graft donor cells, sampled 360 days after TCRalphabeta/CD19-depleted stem cell transplant. The V and J genes are TRBV2 and TRBJ2-1, with the D gene call left open. This clonotype was obtained from a boy under two years old who had a stem cell transplant for SCID, so the T cells may come from the graft donor. The CDR3 region: CASSHFQFSYNEQFF. The sequenced DNA: TGTGCCAGCTCCCATTTCCAGTTCTCCTACAATGAGCAGTTCTTC.